One and the same sample provided the 23 T cell receptor beta chains below, sequenced in a study of blood T cells in healthy people across ages. A second PCR of 7 to 11 cycles used a sample-barcoded 5' primer and a J-beta primer mix. TCRdb re-called the 5' RACE reads through MiXCR, storing one row per CDR3 protein. The repertoire consists of about 830,000 distinct CDR3 sequences, with about 62% occurring once and the leading ten covering 28%. Sequencing used blood. Receptors were obtained from a young man in good health.

The chain uses TRBV12-3 or TRBV12-4 and TRBJ1-6, with TRBD1 identical over 8 bases. The CDR3 runs to 14 residues. J was trimmed by 8 bases and V by 5 bases; bases with no gene match: 5. The CDR3, as DNA: TGTGCCAGCAGTATTGGACAGGGACATTCACCCCTCCACTTT. Protein: CASSIGQGHSPLHF.

V is TRBV6-2 or TRBV6-3 and J is TRBJ2-3; TRBD2 matches 8 bases. V lost 4 bases and J lost 11; bases outside the gene matches: 5. The CDR3 totals 12 residues. Germline CDR1 and CDR2: MNHEY and SVGEGT. This CDR3 reads CASSSAGGMQYF. In DNA form, the CDR3 reads TGTGCCAGCAGTTCCGCGGGGGGTATGCAGTATTTT.

This chain uses TRBV5-1 with TRBJ2-5; D possibly matches TRBD1 or TRBD2 (5 bases each). The length of the CDR3 is 15 residues. Trimming cost V 2 bases and J 2 bases, with 13 bases left between them. Germline V gene data show CDR1 as SGHRS and CDR2 as YFSETQ. The CDR3 region is CASSFRRDPQETQYF. CDR3 DNA: TGCGCCAGCAGCTTCCGCAGGGACCCACAAGAGACCCAGTACTTC. Looking up the rest from reference TRBV5-1 and TRBJ2-5 gives the full variable domain: KAGVTQTPRYLIKTRGQQVTLSCSPISGHRSVSWYQQTPGQGLQFLFEYFSETQRNKGNFPGRFSGRQFSNSRSEMNVSTLELGDSALYLCASSFRRDPQETQYFGPGTRLLVL.

The chain employs TRBV6-5 and TRBJ2-7; D may be TRBD1 (6 bases). Trimming cost V 4 bases and J 0 bases, with 19 bases left between them. Germline V gives CDR1 MNHEY, CDR2 SVGAGI. The CDR3 loop spans 17 amino acids. The CDR3 region has the DNA TGTGCCAGCAGTTTGAAGCCCCACAGGGCAGGCTCCTACGAGCAGTACTTC. Its protein is CASSLKPHRAGSYEQYF.

This clonotype was detected a few times. This chain links TRBV20-1 with TRBJ2-2, with 9 bases lining up with TRBD2. CDR1 DFQATT and CDR2 SNEGSKA come from the germline V gene (reference sequence). With V trimmed by 3 bases and J by 1 base, 9 bases remained unmatched. The CDR3 consists of 17 residues. The CDR3 DNA follows: TGCAGTGCTAGGGGTCTTCTAGCGGGGCGGAACACCGGGGAGCTGTTTTTT. Translation gives CSARGLLAGRNTGELFF.

There are a few counts of this clonotype. The V and J genes are TRBV4-3 and TRBJ2-1; D gene uncertain. Germline V gene lookup returns CDR1 LGHNA and CDR2 YSLEER. This CDR3 has 14 amino acids. Trimming shortened V by 0 bases and J by 1 base, and 4 bases separated the two germline ends. CDR3 nucleotide sequence: TGCGCCAGCAGCCAAGACCAATCCTACAATGAGCAGTTCTTC. Translating gives CASSQDQSYNEQFF.

The table lists this clonotype with a count of one. The chain uses TRBV6-2 or TRBV6-3 and TRBJ2-3, with a possible D match to TRBD2 (5 bases). The CDR3 totals 14 residues. Germline CDR1 MNHEY, CDR2 SVGEGT. The ends were cut back, 0 bases at V and 4 bases at J, with 8 bases in the middle. The chain's CDR3 is CASSYSRVADTQYF. The DNA for the CDR3 is TGTGCCAGCAGTTACTCGAGGGTCGCAGATACGCAGTATTTT.

The chain carries TRBV6-5 and TRBJ1-1; D remains ambiguous. The germline V gene has CDR1 MNHEY and CDR2 SVGAGI. V lost 2 bases and J lost 1, with 5 bases in between. The length of the CDR3 is 13 residues. CDR3 sequence reads: CASSYGPNTEAFF. As DNA, the CDR3 is TGTGCCAGCAGTTACGGTCCGAACACTGAAGCTTTCTTT.

The V and J genes are TRBV2 and TRBJ2-7; 8 bases agree with TRBD1. This CDR3 comprises 14 residues. Looked up from germline, CDR1 is SNHLY and CDR2 is FYNNEI. V trimming: 5 bases; J trimming: 2 bases; junction bases outside the gene matches: 5. The DNA of the CDR3 is TGTGCCAGCAGTAAGGAGACAGGGGCCTACGAGCAGTACTTC. Its translation: CASSKETGAYEQYF.

This chain links TRBV29-1 with TRBJ2-1; 9 positions agree with TRBD2. The germline CDR1 and CDR2 sequences are SQVTM and ANQGSEA. The J segment lost 7 bases and the V segment lost 6 bases, leaving 4 bases of the junction unmatched. CDR3 size: 12 residues. The CDR3 DNA sequence: TGCAGCGTAATAAGCGGGGGGAATGAGCAGTTCTTC. This codes for CSVISGGNEQFF.

The chain couples TRBV6-6 to TRBJ2-1; TRBD1 might be the D (6 bases). This CDR3 has 15 amino acids. V was cut by 5 bases and J by 4 bases, with 15 bases left in between. Germline-derived CDR1 and CDR2 are MNHNY and SVGAGI (reference sequence). The CDR3 here is CASSHGTPSYNEQFF. The CDR3 DNA follows: TGTGCCAGCAGTCACGGGACACCTTCGTACAATGAGCAGTTCTTC.

This rearrangement joins TRBV6-5 to TRBJ2-7, with unresolved D. Deletions cut 7 bases from V and 1 base from J, with 11 bases between. There are 13 residues in the CDR3. The germline V gene has CDR1 MNHEY and CDR2 SVGAGI. The CDR3 bases are TGTGCCAGCACCGGACCCAGATCCTACGAGCAGTACTTC. This gives the protein CASTGPRSYEQYF.

The rearrangement joins TRBV6-2 or TRBV6-3 to TRBJ1-1; D might be TRBD1 (5 bases). The V gene's germline CDR1 is MNHEY and CDR2 SVGEGT. This CDR3 spans 14 amino acids. Trimming cost V 2 bases and J 6 bases, with 13 bases left between them. The CDR3 loop is CASSYRGRTSEAFF. The CDR3, as DNA: TGTGCCAGCAGTTACAGGGGCAGAACCTCTGAAGCTTTCTTT.

The sample holds a few counts of this clonotype. The chain has TRBV7-6 and TRBJ2-5, with D uncertain. The CDR3 has 17 residues. CDR1 SGHVS and CDR2 FNYEAQ come from the germline V gene. Trimming took off 1 base at V and 0 bases at J, with 15 bases between the two ends. The CDR3 coding sequence is TGTGCCAGCAGCTTAGGTCGGAGTGGGCGAAACCAAGAGACCCAGTACTTC. Translation gives CASSLGRSGRNQETQYF.

The chain recombines TRBV4-3 with TRBJ2-3, with D possibly TRBD2 on 6 matching bases. The CDR3 runs 16 residues. The germline V and J ends were trimmed by 1 base and 2 bases, with 13 bases remaining between them. CDR1 is LGHNA, CDR2 YSLEER, per germline. The CDR3 is CASSQVRGTATDTQYF. The CDR3 DNA sequence: TGCGCCAGCAGCCAAGTCCGGGGGACCGCCACAGATACGCAGTATTTT.

This chain connects TRBV12-3 or TRBV12-4 to TRBJ2-2, with 7 bases matching TRBD1. This CDR3 has 15 residues. With 8 bases clipped from V and 0 bases from J, the junction kept 6 bases outside the gene matches. Here the CDR3 reads CASGRDSANTGELFF. CDR3 nucleotide sequence: TGTGCCAGCGGAAGGGACAGCGCGAACACCGGGGAGCTGTTTTTT.

Only one count was recorded for this clonotype. The chain employs TRBV2 and TRBJ1-3, with 7 bases matching TRBD1. The CDR3 is 14 amino acids. Germline V CDR1 and CDR2: SNHLY, FYNNEI. The V and J ends lost 11 bases and 4 bases, in that order; junction bases with no gene match: 11. CDR3 residues: CASAPTGQGNTIYF. The CDR3 region has the DNA TGTGCCTCAGCCCCTACGGGACAGGGAAACACCATATATTTT.

The gene calls are TRBV27 and TRBJ2-1; D call uncertain. V was trimmed by 0 bases and J by 5 bases, leaving 5 bases between them. This CDR3 has 13 residues. Germline V CDR1 and CDR2: MNHEY, SMNVEV (reference sequence). CDR3 region: CASSLSPNNEQFF. The CDR3 coding sequence is TGTGCCAGCAGTTTATCGCCTAACAATGAGCAGTTCTTC.

The V and J genes are TRBV12-3 or TRBV12-4 and TRBJ2-5; 7 bases fit TRBD1. J lost 2 bases, V lost 7 bases, and 7 bases had no gene match. The CDR3 is 14 amino acids. This CDR3 is CASTPTGVQETQYF. The CDR3 region has the DNA TGTGCCAGCACCCCCACAGGGGTACAAGAGACCCAGTACTTC.

This clonotype was seen a single time. The chain employs TRBV6-6 and TRBJ2-7, with 8 nucleotides matching TRBD1. There are 16 residues in the CDR3. With V trimmed by 2 bases and J by 5 bases, 11 bases remained unmatched. Germline V gives CDR1 MNHNY, CDR2 SVGAGI (reference sequence). CDR3 sequence: CASSYPRTGTLDEQYF. The CDR3 region has the DNA TGTGCCAGCAGTTACCCCCGGACAGGGACATTGGACGAGCAGTACTTC.

This chain joins TRBV24-1 and TRBJ2-3; D not certain. This CDR3 has 14 amino acids. V gave up 3 bases and J gave up 1 base, with 7 bases separating them. The germline gives CDR1 KGHDR, CDR2 SFDVKD. In nucleotides, the CDR3 is TGTGCCACCAGTGATCCCCTGGGCACAGATACGCAGTATTTT. Amino acid sequence: CATSDPLGTDTQYF.

V and J are TRBV10-3 and TRBJ2-7; 7 bases align to TRBD2. This CDR3 contains 14 residues. The J segment lost 1 base and the V segment lost 7 bases, leaving 7 bases of the junction unmatched. Germline CDR1 is ENHRY and CDR2 is SYGVKD. The CDR3 spells CAINTPGLSYEQYF. The CDR3 DNA is TGTGCCATCAACACCCCGGGACTATCCTACGAGCAGTACTTC.

The chain couples TRBV6-2 or TRBV6-3 to TRBJ2-4; D may match TRBD1 or TRBD2 (6 bases each). Gene TRBJ2-7 matches the end of the DNA better, so the J call may be wrong. Germline V lookup: CDR1 MNHEY, CDR2 SVGEGT. The CDR3 totals 13 residues. The CDR3 DNA sequence: TGTGCCAGCAGCATAGGGGGAGGCTACGAGCAGTACTTC. Translated: CASSIGGGYEQYF.